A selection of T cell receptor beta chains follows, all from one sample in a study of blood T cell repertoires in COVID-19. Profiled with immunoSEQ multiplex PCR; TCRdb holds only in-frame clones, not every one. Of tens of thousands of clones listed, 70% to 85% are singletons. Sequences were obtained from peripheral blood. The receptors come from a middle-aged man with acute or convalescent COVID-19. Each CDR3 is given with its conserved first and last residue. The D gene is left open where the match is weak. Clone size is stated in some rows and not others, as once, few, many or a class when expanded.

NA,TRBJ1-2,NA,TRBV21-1,CASSNGARDRGRANYGYTF,TGTGCCAGCAGCAATGGGGCCCGGGACAGGGGGCGGGCGAACTATGGCTACACCTTC
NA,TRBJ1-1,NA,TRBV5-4,CASARENTEAFF,TGTGCCAGCGCGAGGGAGAACACTGAAGCTTTCTTT
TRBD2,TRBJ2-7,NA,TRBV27,CASSPSSGTRSYEQYF,TGTGCCAGCAGTCCTAGCAGCGGGACGCGCTCCTACGAGCAGTACTTC
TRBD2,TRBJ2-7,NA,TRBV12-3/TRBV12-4,CASSGTSAYEQYF,TGTGCCAGCAGCGGGACTAGCGCATACGAGCAGTACTTC
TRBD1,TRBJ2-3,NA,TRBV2,CASKGQGHTDTQYF,TGTGCCAGCAAGGGACAGGGGCACACAGATACGCAGTATTTT
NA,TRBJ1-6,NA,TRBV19,CASTTLEGSALHF,TGTGCCAGTACCACCCTGGAGGGCTCTGCCCTCCACTTT
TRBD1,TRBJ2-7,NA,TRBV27,CASRAQGAPYEQYF,TGTGCCAGCAGAGCGCAGGGGGCACCCTACGAGCAGTACTTC
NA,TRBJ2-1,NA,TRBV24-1,CATSDFWTVAGNEQFF,TGTGCCACCAGTGATTTCTGGACAGTGGCGGGCAATGAGCAGTTCTTC
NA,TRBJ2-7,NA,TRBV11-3,CASSPCLGADYEQYF,TGTGCCAGCAGCCCCTGTCTGGGGGCAGACTACGAGCAGTACTTC
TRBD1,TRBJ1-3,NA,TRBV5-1,CASSQGASGNTIYF,TGCGCCAGCAGCCAGGGGGCCTCTGGAAACACCATATATTTT
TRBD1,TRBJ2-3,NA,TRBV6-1,CASSETGGITDTQYF,TGTGCCAGCAGTGAAACAGGGGGGATCACAGATACGCAGTATTTT
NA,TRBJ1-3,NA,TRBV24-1,CATYLRIFSGNTIYF,TGTGCCACCTATTTGCGTATCTTCTCTGGAAACACCATATATTTT
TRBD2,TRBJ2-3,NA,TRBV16,CASSHLKAGSQYF,TGTGCCAGCAGCCACCTGAAAGCGGGGTCGCAGTATTTT
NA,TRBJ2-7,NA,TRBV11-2,CASSLGSGIYEQYF,TGTGCCAGCAGCTTAGGTTCAGGAATCTACGAGCAGTACTTC
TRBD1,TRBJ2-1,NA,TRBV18,CASSLGQGALKSSYNEQFF,TGTGCCAGCTCATTAGGACAGGGGGCCTTAAAAAGTTCCTACAATGAGCAGTTCTTC
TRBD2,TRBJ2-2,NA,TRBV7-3,CASSQGASGVGNTGELFF,TGTGCCAGCAGCCAAGGGGCTAGCGGGGTTGGGAACACCGGGGAGCTGTTTTTT
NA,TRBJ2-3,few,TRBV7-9,CASTDSGTDTQYF,TGTGCCAGCACGGACAGCGGCACAGATACGCAGTATTTT
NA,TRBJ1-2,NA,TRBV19,CASTSEWTNTWGYTF,TGTGCCAGTACCTCGGAATGGACAAATACGTGGGGCTACACCTTC
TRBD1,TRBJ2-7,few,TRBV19,CASSGTGNYEQYF,TGTGCCAGTAGCGGGACAGGCAACTACGAGCAGTACTTC
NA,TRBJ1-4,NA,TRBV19,CASNQGRGEKLFF,TGTGCCAGTAACCAGGGGCGCGGAGAAAAACTGTTTTTT
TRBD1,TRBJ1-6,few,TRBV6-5,CASSPWTGANSPLHF,TGTGCCAGCAGTCCTTGGACAGGGGCCAATTCACCCCTCCACTTT